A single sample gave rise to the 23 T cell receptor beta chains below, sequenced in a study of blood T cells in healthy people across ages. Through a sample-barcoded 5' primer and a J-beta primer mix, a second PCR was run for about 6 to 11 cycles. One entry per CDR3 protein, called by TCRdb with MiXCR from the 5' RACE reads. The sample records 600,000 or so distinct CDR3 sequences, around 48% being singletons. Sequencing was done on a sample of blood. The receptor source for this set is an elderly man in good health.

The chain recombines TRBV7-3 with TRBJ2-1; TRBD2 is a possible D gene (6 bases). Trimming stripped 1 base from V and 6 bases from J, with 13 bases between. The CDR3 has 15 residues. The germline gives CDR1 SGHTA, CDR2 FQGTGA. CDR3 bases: TGTGCCAGCAGCTTAAGTGGGACTCCCTCCAATGAGCAGTTCTTC. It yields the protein CASSLSGTPSNEQFF.

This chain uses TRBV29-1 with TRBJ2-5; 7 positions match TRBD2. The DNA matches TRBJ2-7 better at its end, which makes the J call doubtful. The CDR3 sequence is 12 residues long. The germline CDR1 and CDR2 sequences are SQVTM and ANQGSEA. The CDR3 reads CSVQAGVHEQYF. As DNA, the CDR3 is TGCAGCGTCCAGGCGGGGGTCCACGAGCAGTACTTC.

The DNA of the CDR3 is TGTGCCAGCAGCTCACCCATGGACTATGGCTACACCTTC. This encodes CASSSPMDYGYTF. The chain couples TRBV7-2 to TRBJ1-2, with D uncertain. V lost 4 bases to trimming and J lost 3 bases, with 9 bases between them. The CDR3 runs to 13 residues. The germline V gene has CDR1 SGHTA and CDR2 FQGNSA. Variable domain in full (rest from reference TRBV7-2 and TRBJ1-2): GAGVSQSPSNKVTEKGKDVELRCDPISGHTALYWYRQSLGQGLEFLIYFQGNSAPDKSGLPSDRFSAERTGGSVSTLTIQRTQQEDSAVYLCASSSPMDYGYTFGSGTRLTVV.

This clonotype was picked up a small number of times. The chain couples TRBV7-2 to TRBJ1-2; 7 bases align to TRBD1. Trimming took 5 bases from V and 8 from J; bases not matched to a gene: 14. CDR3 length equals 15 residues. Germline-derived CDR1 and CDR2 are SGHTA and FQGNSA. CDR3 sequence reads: CASSGYRDSSVGYTF. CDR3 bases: TGTGCCAGCAGCGGATACCGGGACAGTTCCGTCGGCTACACCTTC.

In DNA form, the CDR3 reads TGTGCCAGCAGTCCTAGACAGTTGGTGGACTATGGCTACACCTTC. Translating it yields CASSPRQLVDYGYTF. V gene TRBV7-8 combines with J gene TRBJ1-2, with a possible D match to TRBD1 (5 bases). This CDR3 has 15 amino acids. Per the germline V gene, CDR1 is SGHVS and CDR2 is FQNEAQ. Between the trimmed V and J ends, which lost 6 bases and 3 bases, there was a span of 17 bases.

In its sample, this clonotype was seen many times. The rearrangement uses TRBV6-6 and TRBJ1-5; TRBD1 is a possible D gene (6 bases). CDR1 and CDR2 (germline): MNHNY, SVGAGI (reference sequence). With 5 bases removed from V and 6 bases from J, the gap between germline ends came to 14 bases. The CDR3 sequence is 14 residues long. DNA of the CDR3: TGTGCCAGCAGTCCACAGGGAGTGCGTCAGCCCCAGCATTTT. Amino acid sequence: CASSPQGVRQPQHF.

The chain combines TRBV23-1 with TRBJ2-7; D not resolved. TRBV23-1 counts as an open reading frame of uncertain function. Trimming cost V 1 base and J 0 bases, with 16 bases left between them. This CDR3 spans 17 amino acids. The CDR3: CASSQFVAAPSSYEQYF. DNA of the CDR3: TGCGCCAGCAGTCAATTTGTGGCAGCCCCTAGCTCCTACGAGCAGTACTTC.

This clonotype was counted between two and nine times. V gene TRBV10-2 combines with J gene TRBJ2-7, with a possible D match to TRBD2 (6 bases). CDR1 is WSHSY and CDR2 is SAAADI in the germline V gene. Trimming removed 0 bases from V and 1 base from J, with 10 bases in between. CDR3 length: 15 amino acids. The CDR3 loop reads CASSESSGLSYEQYF. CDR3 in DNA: TGCGCCAGCAGTGAGTCTAGTGGACTATCCTACGAGCAGTACTTC.

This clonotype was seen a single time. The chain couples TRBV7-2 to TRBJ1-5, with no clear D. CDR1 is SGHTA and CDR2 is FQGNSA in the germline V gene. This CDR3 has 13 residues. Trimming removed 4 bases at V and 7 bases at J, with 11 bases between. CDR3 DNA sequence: TGTGCCAGCAGCTGCTCTCCGAACCAGCCCCAGCATTTT. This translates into CASSCSPNQPQHF.

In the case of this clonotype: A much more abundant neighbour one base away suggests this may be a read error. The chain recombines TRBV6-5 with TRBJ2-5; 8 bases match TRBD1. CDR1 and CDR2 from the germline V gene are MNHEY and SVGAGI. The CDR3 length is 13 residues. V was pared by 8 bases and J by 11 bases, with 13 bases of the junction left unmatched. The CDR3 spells CASRDRRFGEQYF. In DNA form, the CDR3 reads TGTGCCAGCCGGGACAGGCGATTCGGTGAGCAGTACTTC.

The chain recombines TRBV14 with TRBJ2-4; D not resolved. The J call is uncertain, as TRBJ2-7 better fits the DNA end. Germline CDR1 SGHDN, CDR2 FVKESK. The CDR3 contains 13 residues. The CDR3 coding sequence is TGTGCCAGCAGCCAAGAACTGGGCTACGAGCAGTACTTC. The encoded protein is CASSQELGYEQYF.

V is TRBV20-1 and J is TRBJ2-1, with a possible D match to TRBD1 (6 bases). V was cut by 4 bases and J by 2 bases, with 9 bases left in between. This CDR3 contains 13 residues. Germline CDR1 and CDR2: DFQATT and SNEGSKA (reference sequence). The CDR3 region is CSATGAAYNEQFF. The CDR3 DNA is TGCAGTGCTACAGGGGCAGCCTACAATGAGCAGTTCTTC.

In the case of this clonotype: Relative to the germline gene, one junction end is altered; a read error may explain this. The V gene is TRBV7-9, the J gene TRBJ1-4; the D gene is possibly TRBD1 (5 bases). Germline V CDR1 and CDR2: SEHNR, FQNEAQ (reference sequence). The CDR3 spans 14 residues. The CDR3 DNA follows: TGTGCCAGCAGCCCGCCCGGCGTCAGGGAGAAACCGTTTTTT. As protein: CASSPPGVREKPFF.

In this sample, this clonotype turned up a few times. The CDR3 region is CASSGGTAANYGYTF. CDR3 coding DNA: TGTGCCAGCAGTGGCGGAACGGCGGCCAACTATGGCTACACCTTC. The chain carries TRBV25-1 and TRBJ1-2; no reliable D call. V lost 4 bases and J 2 bases, leaving 14 bases between the germline ends. The CDR3 loop spans 15 amino acids. The V gene's germline CDR1 is MGHDK and CDR2 SYGVNS.

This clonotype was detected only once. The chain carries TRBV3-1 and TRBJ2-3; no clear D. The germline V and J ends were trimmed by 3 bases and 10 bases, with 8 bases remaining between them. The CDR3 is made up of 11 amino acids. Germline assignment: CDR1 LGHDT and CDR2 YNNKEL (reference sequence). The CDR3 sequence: CASSQRGPQYF. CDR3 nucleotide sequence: TGTGCCAGCAGCCAGCGCGGCCCGCAGTATTTT.

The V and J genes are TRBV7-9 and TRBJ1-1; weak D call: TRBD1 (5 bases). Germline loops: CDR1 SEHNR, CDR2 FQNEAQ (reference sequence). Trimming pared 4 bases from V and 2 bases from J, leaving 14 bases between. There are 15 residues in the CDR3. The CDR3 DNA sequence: TGTGCCAGCAGCTCCCGGGACGGACAAAACACTGAAGCTTTCTTT. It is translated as CASSSRDGQNTEAFF. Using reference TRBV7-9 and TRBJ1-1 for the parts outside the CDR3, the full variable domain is DTGVSQNPRHKITKRGQNVTFRCDPISEHNRLYWYRQTLGQGPEFLTYFQNEAQLEKSRLLSDRFSAERPKGSFSTLEIQRTEQGDSAMYLCASSSRDGQNTEAFFGQGTRLTVV.

The CDR3 coding sequence is TGTGCCAGCAGACTAGAGGGGCATAATTCACCCCTCCACTTT. This translates into CASRLEGHNSPLHF. This chain uses TRBV6-6 with TRBJ1-6; D perhaps matches TRBD1 (5 bases). Trimming took 6 bases from V and 5 from J, leaving 11 bases between them. Looked up from germline, CDR1 is MNHNY and CDR2 is SVGAGI (reference sequence). The CDR3 is 14 residues long.

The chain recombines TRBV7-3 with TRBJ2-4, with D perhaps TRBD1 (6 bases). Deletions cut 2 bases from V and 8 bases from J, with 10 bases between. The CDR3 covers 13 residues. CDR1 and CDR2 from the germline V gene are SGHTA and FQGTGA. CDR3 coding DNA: TGTGCCAGCAGCTTAGTGGGGGCCGACATTCAGTACTTC. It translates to CASSLVGADIQYF.

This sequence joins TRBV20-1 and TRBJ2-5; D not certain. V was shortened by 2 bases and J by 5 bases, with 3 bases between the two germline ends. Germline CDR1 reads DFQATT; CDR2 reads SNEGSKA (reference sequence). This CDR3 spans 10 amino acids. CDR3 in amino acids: CSARHETQYF. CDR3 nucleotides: TGCAGTGCTAGACACGAGACCCAGTACTTC.

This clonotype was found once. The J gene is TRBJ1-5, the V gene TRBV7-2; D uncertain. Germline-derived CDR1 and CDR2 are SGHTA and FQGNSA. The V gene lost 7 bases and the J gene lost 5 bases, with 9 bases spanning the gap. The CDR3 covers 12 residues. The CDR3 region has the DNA TGTGCCAGCACCAACCCGGATCAGCCCCAGCATTTT. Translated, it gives CASTNPDQPQHF.

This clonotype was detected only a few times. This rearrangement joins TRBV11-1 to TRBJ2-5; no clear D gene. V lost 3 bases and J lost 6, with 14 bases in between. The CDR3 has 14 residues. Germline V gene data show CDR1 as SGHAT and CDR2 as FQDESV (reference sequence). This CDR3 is CASSLRAAEKTQYF. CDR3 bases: TGTGCCAGCAGCTTGAGAGCAGCTGAGAAGACCCAGTACTTC.

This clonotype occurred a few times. CDR3 region: CSAQTWDGLNSPLHF. The CDR3 region has the DNA TGCAGTGCTCAAACGTGGGACGGACTTAATTCACCCCTCCACTTT. This chain joins TRBV20-1 and TRBJ1-6, with a possible D match to TRBD1 (5 bases). Trimming took 5 bases from V and 6 from J, leaving 17 bases between them. This CDR3 contains 15 residues. CDR1 is DFQATT, CDR2 SNEGSKA, per germline (reference sequence).

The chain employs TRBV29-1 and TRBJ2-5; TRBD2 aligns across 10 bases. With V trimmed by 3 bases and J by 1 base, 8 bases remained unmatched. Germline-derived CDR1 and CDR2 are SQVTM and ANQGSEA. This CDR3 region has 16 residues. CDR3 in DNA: TGCAGCGTTGAGTGGATTAGCGGGAGGCCCCAAGAGACCCAGTACTTC. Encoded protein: CSVEWISGRPQETQYF.